This is a list of T cell receptor beta chains from one sample in a study of T cell repertoires in cytomegalovirus infection. TCRdb ran MiXCR on the reads and lists one entry per CDR3 protein. The sample lists about 830,000 distinct CDR3 sequences, over 25% occurring once. These receptors have no identified antigens. Source: cultured CD8+ T cells from PBMCs, taken from culture after CMV antigen stimulation. These receptors originate from a human donor in good health (CMV status not recorded). Some clones in this sample may be carry-over from other donors' samples. CDR3s include the opening cysteine and the closing phenylalanine or tryptophan. Each record gives: CDR3 protein, CDR3 length, J gene, V gene, D gene. A D gene is named only where the DNA matches it firmly.

cdr3_aa: CASSQEKGRGGTGDYGYTF; cdr3_length: 19; j_call: TRBJ1-2; v_call: TRBV4-3; d_call: TRBD1
cdr3_aa: CASSLGDRPDTQYF; cdr3_length: 14; j_call: TRBJ2-3; v_call: TRBV5-6; d_call: TRBD1
cdr3_aa: CASSPLGADNEQFF; cdr3_length: 14; j_call: TRBJ2-1; v_call: TRBV12-3/TRBV12-4; d_call: .
cdr3_aa: CASSKLAGGPVHEQFF; cdr3_length: 16; j_call: TRBJ2-1; v_call: TRBV6-6; d_call: TRBD2
cdr3_aa: CAISEPGQGRYNEQFF; cdr3_length: 16; j_call: TRBJ2-1; v_call: TRBV10-3; d_call: TRBD1
cdr3_aa: CASSQEIDYQPQHF; cdr3_length: 14; j_call: TRBJ1-5; v_call: TRBV4-3; d_call: .
cdr3_aa: CASSDPIGGYTF; cdr3_length: 12; j_call: TRBJ1-2; v_call: TRBV6-1; d_call: .
cdr3_aa: CASSDPAGEAFF; cdr3_length: 12; j_call: TRBJ1-1; v_call: TRBV13; d_call: .
cdr3_aa: CASTLGLYNEQFF; cdr3_length: 13; j_call: TRBJ2-1; v_call: TRBV6-2/TRBV6-3; d_call: .
cdr3_aa: CASSQWGDTEAFF; cdr3_length: 13; j_call: TRBJ1-1; v_call: TRBV4-1; d_call: .
cdr3_aa: CASKPLAGGGYEQYF; cdr3_length: 15; j_call: TRBJ2-7; v_call: TRBV7-9; d_call: TRBD2
cdr3_aa: CASSLVTGGGTDTQYF; cdr3_length: 16; j_call: TRBJ2-3; v_call: TRBV7-8; d_call: TRBD2
cdr3_aa: CASSLYRGEDNEQFF; cdr3_length: 15; j_call: TRBJ2-1; v_call: TRBV7-6; d_call: TRBD1
cdr3_aa: CSASFGVLIEDTQYF; cdr3_length: 15; j_call: TRBJ2-3; v_call: TRBV20-1; d_call: .
cdr3_aa: CASSPEGPAKNIQYF; cdr3_length: 15; j_call: TRBJ2-4; v_call: TRBV12-3/TRBV12-4; d_call: .
cdr3_aa: CVILELAGPQGGANVLTF; cdr3_length: 18; j_call: TRBJ2-6; v_call: TRBV10-3; d_call: .
cdr3_aa: CASSPTELGPYEQYF; cdr3_length: 15; j_call: TRBJ2-7; v_call: TRBV18; d_call: .
cdr3_aa: CSFPGAGENGYTF; cdr3_length: 13; j_call: TRBJ1-2; v_call: TRBV29-1; d_call: .
cdr3_aa: CASSYSSGGPYNEQFF; cdr3_length: 16; j_call: TRBJ2-1; v_call: TRBV6-5; d_call: TRBD2
cdr3_aa: CATSVDRGSQETQYF; cdr3_length: 15; j_call: TRBJ2-5; v_call: TRBV24-1; d_call: TRBD1
cdr3_aa: CSARDGGGAPGELFF; cdr3_length: 15; j_call: TRBJ2-2; v_call: TRBV20-1; d_call: .
cdr3_aa: CASSAGHPNTEAFF; cdr3_length: 14; j_call: TRBJ1-1; v_call: TRBV7-6; d_call: .
cdr3_aa: CANTLDMQGGTEAFF; cdr3_length: 15; j_call: TRBJ1-1; v_call: TRBV7-9; d_call: .
cdr3_aa: CSATGYTF; cdr3_length: 8; j_call: TRBJ1-2; v_call: TRBV20-1; d_call: .
cdr3_aa: CASSFEEVPRISPLHF; cdr3_length: 16; j_call: TRBJ1-6; v_call: TRBV7-2; d_call: .
cdr3_aa: CASSLGSGVYNEQFF; cdr3_length: 15; j_call: TRBJ2-1; v_call: TRBV12-3/TRBV12-4; d_call: .
cdr3_aa: CASSSLLGGPYEQYF; cdr3_length: 15; j_call: TRBJ2-7; v_call: TRBV7-8; d_call: .